The 30 T cell receptor beta chains reported below all come from one sample, sequenced in a study of memory CD4+ T cells and cytomegalovirus serostatus. The sort gate was single viable CD3+CD4+CD8-CD45RO+ cells for memory CD4+ T cells. Some clones are missing from TCRdb's copy, which holds only in-frame ones; the method was immunoSEQ multiplex PCR. The table lists approximately 50,000 clones, roughly 78% of them singletons. Sequencing was done on a sample of memory CD4+ T cells from blood. The receptors shown here come from an adult in good health and CMV-seronegative.

This clone was seen just once. The genes are TRBV18 and TRBJ2-1; D is undetermined. Trimming left V 3 bases short and J 1 base short, with 13 bases between. This CDR3 contains 16 residues. The germline CDR1 and CDR2 sequences are KGHSH and LQKENI. CDR3 in amino acids: CASSPTVSTSYNEQFF. CDR3 DNA: TGTGCCAGCTCACCTACGGTGAGCACGTCCTACAATGAGCAGTTCTTC.

This chain uses TRBV6-1 with TRBJ2-5; D is undetermined. CDR1 MNHNS and CDR2 SASEGT come from the germline V gene. V was clipped by 6 bases and J by 4 bases, with 9 bases between them. The CDR3 has 12 residues. The DNA of the CDR3 is TGTGCCAGCAGCGGGCTCGGAGAGACCCAGTACTTC. Its translation: CASSGLGETQYF.

The rearrangement links TRBV30 to TRBJ2-5; D tentatively reads TRBD1 or TRBD2 (7 bases each). From germline, CDR1 is GTSNPN and CDR2 SVGIG (reference sequence). V lost 2 bases and J 5 bases, leaving 12 bases between the germline ends. The CDR3 runs 13 residues. This CDR3 is CAWSQGGGETQYF. Written as DNA, the CDR3 is TGTGCCTGGAGTCAGGGGGGAGGGGAGACCCAGTACTTC.

The chain combines TRBV14 with TRBJ2-7, with 9 bases lining up with TRBD1. The germline gives CDR1 SGHDN, CDR2 FVKESK. V shed 1 base and J 2 bases; nucleotides not matched to a gene: 6. The length of the CDR3 is 16 residues. The CDR3 nucleotides are TGTGCCAGCAGCCAAGGATTGGGACAGGGCCCCTACGAGCAGTACTTC. It codes for CASSQGLGQGPYEQYF.

This clone was detected only a few times. The chain recombines TRBV28 with TRBJ2-6; D possibly corresponds to TRBD1 (5 bases). Germline V gene sequence: CDR1 MDHEN, CDR2 SYDVKM. V dropped 9 bases and J dropped 3 bases, with 12 bases sitting between them. The CDR3 spans 14 residues. The chain's CDR3 is CASGRAGGANVLTF. The CDR3 DNA follows: TGTGCCAGTGGCAGGGCTGGTGGGGCCAACGTCCTGACTTTC.

The rearrangement links TRBV11-1 to TRBJ1-1; D might be TRBD1 (5 bases). This CDR3 has 16 residues. Germline CDR1 and CDR2: SGHAT and FQDESV (reference sequence). The germline V and J ends were trimmed by 6 bases and 2 bases, with 19 bases remaining between them. The CDR3 here is CASRPRTPGPNTEAFF. The CDR3 DNA reads TGTGCCAGCAGACCCCGGACTCCGGGACCAAACACTGAAGCTTTCTTT.

The rearrangement joins TRBV11-1 to TRBJ2-7; D is possibly TRBD2 (6 bases). V dropped 1 base and J dropped 3 bases, with 10 bases sitting between them. Germline assignment: CDR1 SGHAT and CDR2 FQDESV (reference sequence). CDR3 size: 14 residues. The CDR3 loop is CASSLGTIYYEQYF. The CDR3 DNA is TGTGCCAGCAGCTTAGGGACTATTTACTACGAGCAGTACTTC.

The chain recombines TRBV27 with TRBJ2-7; the match to TRBD2 covers 10 bases. The CDR3 runs 14 residues. Trimming removed 6 bases from V and 0 bases from J; junction bases left unmatched: 2. CDR1 is MNHEY, CDR2 SMNVEV, per germline (reference sequence). This CDR3 is CASRSSGSSYEQYF. In DNA, the CDR3 is TGTGCCAGCAGATCTAGCGGGAGCTCCTACGAGCAGTACTTC.

This clone was observed a few times. V gene TRBV6-5 combines with J gene TRBJ2-7; D uncertain. Looked up from germline, CDR1 is MNHEY and CDR2 is SVGAGI. Trimming cost V 3 bases and J 0 bases, with 12 bases left between them. The CDR3 is 15 amino acids. In DNA, the CDR3 is TGTGCCAGCAGTTATGGTAGGCCCTACTCCTACGAGCAGTACTTC. This codes for CASSYGRPYSYEQYF.

In its sample, this clone was seen a few times. The gene calls are TRBV28 and TRBJ1-1, with D tentatively TRBD1 (5 bases). The CDR3 totals 15 residues. V lost 5 bases to trimming and J lost 4 bases, with 17 bases between them. The germline V gene encodes CDR1 MDHEN and CDR2 SYDVKM. For the CDR3, the DNA is TGTGCCAGCAGTCCGGGGGGTGCGGAGTCCACTGAAGCTTTCTTT. It codes for CASSPGGAESTEAFF.

This rearrangement joins TRBV18 to TRBJ2-7; D unresolved. Germline loops: CDR1 KGHSH, CDR2 LQKENI. With 3 bases removed from V and 2 bases from J, the gap between germline ends came to 8 bases. CDR3 length: 13 amino acids. In DNA form, the CDR3 reads TGTGCCAGCTCACCGGCAGCAGCCTACGAGCAGTACTTC. As protein: CASSPAAAYEQYF.

This clone was detected only a few times. The chain is built from TRBV27 and TRBJ2-1, with D possibly being TRBD1 (6 bases). Looked up from germline, CDR1 is MNHEY and CDR2 is SMNVEV (reference sequence). The CDR3 consists of 15 residues. Trimming removed 5 bases from V and 6 bases from J, with 17 bases in between. CDR3 sequence: CASSIDTGRVNEQFF. DNA of the CDR3: TGTGCCAGCAGTATTGATACAGGGCGGGTCAATGAGCAGTTCTTC.

The chain links TRBV25-1 to TRBJ2-5, with 7 bases fitting TRBD2. This CDR3 has 15 amino acids. The trim removed 1 base at V and 2 bases at J, leaving 4 bases unmatched. Per germline, CDR1 MGHDK and CDR2 SYGVNS. CDR3 coding DNA: TGTGCCAGCAGTGAATGGGCGGGAGAGCAAGAGACCCAGTACTTC. This gives the protein CASSEWAGEQETQYF.

The rearrangement uses TRBV18 and TRBJ2-5; D unclear. Germline V gene lookup returns CDR1 KGHSH and CDR2 LQKENI. V dropped 2 bases and J dropped 5 bases, with 6 bases sitting between them. There are 12 residues in the CDR3. This CDR3 is CASSPSSETQYF. CDR3 DNA: TGTGCCAGCTCACCAAGTTCCGAGACCCAGTACTTC.

This clone is termed medium-sized. The chain is built from TRBV9 and TRBJ1-1; TRBD1 matches at 8 bases. The CDR3 consists of 16 residues. The germline V gene has CDR1 SGDLS and CDR2 YYNGEE. The V segment lost 4 bases and the J segment 1 base; nucleotides outside the gene matches: 9. The CDR3 protein is CASSPRTGIANTEAFF. CDR3 coding DNA: TGTGCCAGCAGCCCACGGACAGGGATAGCGAACACTGAAGCTTTCTTT.

The table lists this clone with a count of one. This chain links TRBV28 with TRBJ1-5; D not certain. Deletions cut 5 bases from V and 0 bases from J, with 11 bases between. The germline gives CDR1 MDHEN, CDR2 SYDVKM. The CDR3 sequence is 15 residues long. CDR3 residues: CASSRLGRSNQPQHF. The CDR3 bases are TGTGCCAGCAGTCGCCTAGGCCGTAGCAATCAGCCCCAGCATTTT.

V gene TRBV2 combines with J gene TRBJ2-5; 11 nucleotides agree with TRBD2. CDR3 size: 15 residues. Germline CDR1 reads SNHLY; CDR2 reads FYNNEI. J lost 5 bases, V lost 7 bases, and 9 bases had no gene match. The CDR3 region is CASNQLAGVAETQYF. CDR3 coding DNA: TGTGCCAGCAACCAACTAGCGGGAGTTGCGGAGACCCAGTACTTC.

The chain combines TRBV5-4 with TRBJ2-7; 8 bases fit TRBD1. CDR3 length: 14 amino acids. Trimming removed 4 bases from V and 6 bases from J; junction bases left unmatched: 9. Germline V gives CDR1 SGHNT, CDR2 YYREEE (reference sequence). The CDR3: CASSGQGALLEQYF. The CDR3 nucleotides are TGTGCCAGCAGCGGGCAGGGGGCGCTTCTCGAGCAGTACTTC. The full variable domain, completed using reference TRBV5-4 and TRBJ2-7, is ETGVTQSPTHLIKTRGQQVTLRCSSQSGHNTVSWYQQALGQGPQFIFQYYREEENGRGNFPPRFSGLQFPNYSSELNVNALELDDSALYLCASSGQGALLEQYFGPGTRLTVT.

The genes are TRBV6-4 and TRBJ2-2, with 11 nucleotides matching TRBD2. This CDR3 region has 15 residues. The ends lost 3 bases at V and 3 bases at J; junction bases unmatched: 0. The germline V gene has CDR1 MRHNA and CDR2 SNTAGT. CDR3 DNA sequence: TGTGCCAGCAGTGAACTAGCGGGAGACACCGGGGAGCTGTTTTTT. This encodes CASSELAGDTGELFF.

The rearrangement links TRBV5-4 to TRBJ2-2, with 10 positions matching TRBD2. Germline V gives CDR1 SGHNT, CDR2 YYREEE (reference sequence). This CDR3 region has 18 residues. After removal of 7 bases from V and 0 bases from J, the junction contained 12 bases not matched to a gene. The CDR3 here is CASGRTSGVWTNTGELFF. In DNA form, the CDR3 reads TGTGCCAGCGGCCGGACTAGCGGAGTCTGGACGAACACCGGGGAGCTGTTTTTT.

The chain joins TRBV18 to TRBJ1-1, with TRBD1 matching over 7 bases. Germline values: CDR1 KGHSH, CDR2 LQKENI. The CDR3 contains 15 residues. After removal of 6 bases from V and 5 bases from J, the junction contained 12 bases not matched to a gene. CDR3 nucleotides: TGTGCCAGCTCTCCCGACCCCAGGGGGGTTACTGAAGCTTTCTTT. Translating gives CASSPDPRGVTEAFF.

The chain links TRBV7-9 to TRBJ2-2; the D gene could be TRBD1 or TRBD2 (5 bases each). Trimming pared 5 bases from V and 8 bases from J, leaving 9 bases between. The CDR3 has 12 residues. CDR1 and CDR2 (germline): SEHNR, FQNEAQ (reference sequence). CDR3 in amino acids: CASSPGPGELFF. The DNA for the CDR3 is TGTGCCAGCAGCCCGGGACCTGGGGAGCTGTTTTTT.

The chain combines TRBV10-3 with TRBJ2-6, with TRBD1 matching 12 bases. CDR3 size: 19 residues. Losses at the gene ends were 6 bases for V and 4 bases for J; bases not matched to a gene: 13. The V gene's germline CDR1 is ENHRY and CDR2 SYGVKD. The CDR3 DNA reads TGTGCCATCAGCCCCCTCTCCGGGACAGGGGGCTCAGGGGCCAACGTCCTGACTTTC. This gives the protein CAISPLSGTGGSGANVLTF.

The gene calls are TRBV7-9 and TRBJ1-5, with D unresolved. CDR3 size: 15 residues. Germline CDR1 SEHNR, CDR2 FQNEAQ (reference sequence). V was shortened by 1 base and J by 0 bases, with 7 bases between the two germline ends. The CDR3 DNA reads as TGTGCCAGCAGCTTAGGTGGTCTTAGCAATCAGCCCCAGCATTTT. Translating gives CASSLGGLSNQPQHF.

This clone occurred a few times. CDR3 DNA: TGTGCCAGCAGCTTAGATGGCCGGGACAGAGGGTACTTC. Protein: CASSLDGRDRGYF. This chain joins TRBV11-1 and TRBJ2-7, with 7 nucleotides matching TRBD1. Per germline, CDR1 SGHAT and CDR2 FQDESV (reference sequence). The CDR3 totals 13 residues. Losses at the gene ends were 1 base for V and 12 bases for J; bases not matched to a gene: 9.

The chain recombines TRBV6-1 with TRBJ2-6, with unresolved D. CDR1 is MNHNS, CDR2 SASEGT, per germline. The ends were cut back, 7 bases at V and 0 bases at J, with 7 bases in the middle. The CDR3 is 14 residues long. The DNA of the CDR3 is TGTGCCAGCAAGTTAGTCTCTGGGGCCAACGTCCTGACTTTC. It encodes CASKLVSGANVLTF.

CDR3 in DNA: TGTGCCAGCAGCTTATACAATGAGCAGTTCTTC. As protein: CASSLYNEQFF. V is TRBV2 and J is TRBJ2-1, with D unclear. CDR1 and CDR2 from the germline V gene are SNHLY and FYNNEI. The V end lost 6 bases, the J end lost 4 bases, and 4 bases lay between the germline ends. This CDR3 contains 11 residues. The full variable domain, in which reference TRBV2 and TRBJ2-1 provide the parts outside the CDR3, is EPEVTQTPSHQVTQMGQEVILRCVPISNHLYFYWYRQILGQKVEFLVSFYNNEISEKSEIFDDQFSVERPDGSNFTLKIRSTKLEDSAMYFCASSLYNEQFFGPGTRLTVL.

In this sample, this clone turned up once. The rearrangement joins TRBV19 to TRBJ1-1, with D unresolved. Germline CDR1 and CDR2: LNHDA and SQIVND (reference sequence). CDR3 length: 16 amino acids. V was cut by 5 bases and J by 6 bases, with 22 bases left in between. As DNA, the CDR3 is TGTGCCAGTAGTTCGACGGTCGTTCCCTCTTTTTCTGAAGCTTTCTTT. Its protein product is CASSSTVVPSFSEAFF.

This clone was observed a few times. The chain links TRBV5-4 to TRBJ1-1, with D possibly matching TRBD1 (5 bases). This CDR3 spans 15 amino acids. Trimming shortened V by 4 bases and J by 0 bases, and 13 bases separated the two germline ends. Germline-derived CDR1 and CDR2 are SGHNT and YYREEE (reference sequence). The CDR3 DNA is TGTGCCAGCAGCATGACAGTTACCATGAACACTGAAGCTTTCTTT. Its protein is CASSMTVTMNTEAFF. The entire variable domain, with the rest obtained from reference TRBV5-4 and TRBJ1-1, is as follows: ETGVTQSPTHLIKTRGQQVTLRCSSQSGHNTVSWYQQALGQGPQFIFQYYREEENGRGNFPPRFSGLQFPNYSSELNVNALELDDSALYLCASSMTVTMNTEAFFGQGTRLTVV.

V usage is TRBV30 and J usage is TRBJ2-7, with TRBD2 matching 10 bases. Trimming took 5 bases from V and 3 from J; bases not matched to a gene: 7. Germline V lookup: CDR1 GTSNPN, CDR2 SVGIG (reference sequence). The length of the CDR3 is 14 residues. CDR3 loop: CAWRPLAGFYEQYF. DNA for the CDR3: TGTGCCTGGCGTCCACTAGCGGGATTCTACGAGCAGTACTTC.